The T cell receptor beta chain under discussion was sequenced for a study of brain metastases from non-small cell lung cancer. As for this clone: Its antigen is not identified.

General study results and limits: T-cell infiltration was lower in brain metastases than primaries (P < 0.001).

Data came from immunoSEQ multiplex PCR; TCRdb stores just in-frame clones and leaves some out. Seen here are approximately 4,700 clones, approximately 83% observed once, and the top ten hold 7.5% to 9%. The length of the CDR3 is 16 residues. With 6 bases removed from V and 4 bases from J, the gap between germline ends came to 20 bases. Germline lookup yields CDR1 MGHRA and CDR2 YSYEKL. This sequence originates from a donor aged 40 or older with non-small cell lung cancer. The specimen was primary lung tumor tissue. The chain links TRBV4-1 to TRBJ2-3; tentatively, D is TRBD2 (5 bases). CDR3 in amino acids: CASSLFGSGGADTQYF. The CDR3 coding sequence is TGCGCCAGCAGTCTATTCGGATCAGGAGGTGCAGATACGCAGTATTTT.